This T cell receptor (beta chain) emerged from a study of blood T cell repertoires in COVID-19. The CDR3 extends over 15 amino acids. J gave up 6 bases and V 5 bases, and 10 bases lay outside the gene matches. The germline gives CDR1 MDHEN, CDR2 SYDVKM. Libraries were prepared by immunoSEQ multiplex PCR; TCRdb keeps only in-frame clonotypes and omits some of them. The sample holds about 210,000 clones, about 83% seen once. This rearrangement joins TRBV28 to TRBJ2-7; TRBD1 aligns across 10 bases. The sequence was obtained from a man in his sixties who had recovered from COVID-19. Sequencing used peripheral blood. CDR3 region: CASSPPGTGVFEQYF. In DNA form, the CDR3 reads TGTGCCAGCAGTCCTCCCGGGACAGGGGTCTTCGAGCAGTACTTC.